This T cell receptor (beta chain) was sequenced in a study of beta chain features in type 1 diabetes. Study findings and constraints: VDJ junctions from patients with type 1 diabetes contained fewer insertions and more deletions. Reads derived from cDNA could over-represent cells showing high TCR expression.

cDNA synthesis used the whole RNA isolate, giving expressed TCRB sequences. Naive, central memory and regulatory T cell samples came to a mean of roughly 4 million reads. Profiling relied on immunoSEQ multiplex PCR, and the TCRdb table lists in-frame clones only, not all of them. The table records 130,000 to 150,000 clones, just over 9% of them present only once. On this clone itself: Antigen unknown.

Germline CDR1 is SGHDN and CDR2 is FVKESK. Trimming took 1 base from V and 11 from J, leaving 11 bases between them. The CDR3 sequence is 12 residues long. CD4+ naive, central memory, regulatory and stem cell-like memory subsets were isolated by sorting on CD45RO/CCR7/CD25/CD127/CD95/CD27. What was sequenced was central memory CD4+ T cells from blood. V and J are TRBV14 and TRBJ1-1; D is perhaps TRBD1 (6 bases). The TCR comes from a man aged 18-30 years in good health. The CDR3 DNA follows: TGTGCCAGCAGCCAAGGAAACAGGGTTGCTTTCTTT. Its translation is CASSQGNRVAFF.